This is a list of T cell receptor beta chains from one sample in a study of regulatory T cells in long-lasting Graves disease. TCRdb independently ran MiXCR on the multiplex PCR reads; one entry per CDR3 protein. The sample lists approximately 400,000 distinct CDR3 sequences; more than 12% were seen once. The sample was also reused in another study, on T cells in Graves' hyperthyroidism and ophthalmopathy.

The material sequenced was peripheral blood mononuclear cells (PBMCs), taken at new diagnosis, from a patient treated with antithyroid drugs. These TCRs come from a woman in her 30s with Graves disease. Each CDR3 is given with its conserved first and last residue.

v_gene	len	j_gene	CDR3aa
TRBV6-5	13	TRBJ2-7	CASSYARLAEQYF
TRBV12-3/TRBV12-4	15	TRBJ1-1	CASRPAGTVNTEAFF
TRBV7-2	20	TRBJ2-1	CASSLEITSGSFDAYNEQFF
TRBV27	13	TRBJ1-4	CANPDRGREKLFF
TRBV12-3/TRBV12-4	19	TRBJ2-5	CASSSPNYRGDLLQETQYF
TRBV5-6	13	TRBJ2-1	CASSPRRVDEQFF
TRBV6-1	14	TRBJ2-3	CASKTGGFADTQYF
TRBV5-1	18	TRBJ2-1	CASSDGTGGEISYNEQFF
TRBV12-3/TRBV12-4	14	TRBJ2-7	CASSLGAGTYEQYF
TRBV29-1	14	TRBJ2-3	CSVRGTGRTDTQYF
TRBV28	15	TRBJ2-7	CASSFWGAASYEQYF
TRBV9	13	TRBJ1-2	CASSVRAASGYTF
TRBV30	13	TRBJ2-2	CARSRDNTGELFF
TRBV6-1	16	TRBJ2-7	CASSPRGGVSSYEQYF
TRBV28	13	TRBJ2-7	CASSFIDSYEQYF
TRBV4-1	14	TRBJ1-2	CASSQVAGAYGYTF
TRBV11-3	15	TRBJ1-3	CASSCSRGHGNTIYF
TRBV7-9	19	TRBJ2-1	CASSIVAPGQTFSYNEQFF
TRBV19	18	TRBJ2-7	CASSIDLGSGLGKGEQYF
TRBV6-1	16	TRBJ2-1	CASRELFRRAANEQFF
TRBV4-1	17	TRBJ2-7	CASSQDSGGRAFYEQYF
TRBV12-5	14	TRBJ1-1	CASVSRGQRTEAFF
TRBV11-2	15	TRBJ1-1	CASSPGQAMNTEAFF
TRBV7-2	13	TRBJ2-7	CASSFQSGDEQYF
TRBV20-1	14	NA	CSAEKGLAGDEQYF
TRBV10-2	17	TRBJ2-7	CASRAFASVRSSHEQYF
TRBV29-1	15	TRBJ2-7	CSVAQGSSYAYEQYF
TRBV24-1	13	TRBJ1-5	CATRDRDNQPQHF
TRBV11-3	16	TRBJ1-1	CASSLAVLGSRTEAFF
TRBV20-1	15	TRBJ1-6	CSARAWLEGGAPLHF
TRBV9	16	TRBJ1-3	CASSLGTGGFGNTIYF
TRBV14	18	TRBJ2-3	CASSQVMWTSGSTDTQYF
TRBV18	16	TRBJ1-2	CASSPNQRQGYYGYTF
TRBV10-1	15	TRBJ2-3	CASSEGRAGPQTQYF
TRBV11-2	18	TRBJ2-6	CASSLTSGALSGANVLTF
TRBV27	12	TRBJ1-2	CAIKGKNYGYTF
TRBV5-1	14	TRBJ2-7	CASSPGLAGAEQYF
TRBV24-1	16	TRBJ1-5	CATSGGGTGSNQPQHF
TRBV19	15	TRBJ2-7	CASSMGLAGAYEQYF
TRBV11-2	15	TRBJ2-1	CASSLESRGYNEQFF
TRBV12-3/TRBV12-4	15	TRBJ2-1	CASSPFSSPHNEQFF
TRBV6-1	17	TRBJ2-5	CASSNDTVGYKGETQYF
TRBV10-3	15	TRBJ1-5	CAIKGSGPSNQPQHF
TRBV4-2	17	TRBJ2-1	CASRHRQAGISYNEQFF
TRBV10-3	14	TRBJ2-3	CAISGQGDTDTQYF
TRBV3-1	16	TRBJ2-7	CASSHWGTSGAYEQYF
TRBV10-1	15	TRBJ2-7	CARETGGIPLHEQYF
TRBV2	13	TRBJ2-1	CASSLEGNNEQFF
TRBV12-3/TRBV12-4	18	TRBJ2-2	CASTSGGGSGSITGELFF
TRBV5-1	16	TRBJ2-3	CASSLGGISLTDTQYF
TRBV30	11	TRBJ2-7	CAWSVPYEQYF
TRBV4-1	18	TRBJ2-2	CASSQLKGPAGVAGELFF
TRBV12-3/TRBV12-4	12	TRBJ2-3	CASRDVRDTQYF
TRBV6-2/TRBV6-3	14	TRBJ1-1	CASRGPLEGTEAFF